These T cell receptor beta chains were read from a single sample in a study of identifying expanded T cells in peripheral blood. Data came from immunoSEQ multiplex PCR; TCRdb stores just in-frame clones and leaves some out. The table records fewer than 55,000 clones, 82% of them present only once. Material for sequencing was blood. The receptors come from a person aged 18 to 70 in good health. Both conserved end residues are part of each CDR3. The D gene is left open where the match is weak. Clone sizes are given selectively: once, few, many, or a class where the clone is expanded.

>NA|TRBD1|TRBV18|TRBJ1-2
TGTGCCAGCTCGACAGGGGGTCAAGGCTACACCTTC
CASSTGGQGYTF
>NA|TRBD1|TRBV9|TRBJ2-5
TGTGCCAGCAGCGTTACAGGGGAAGGGTCCCAAGAGACCCAGTACTTC
CASSVTGEGSQETQYF
>NA|NA|TRBV19|TRBJ2-2
TGTGCCAGTAGTATAGCCCGGGACTGGGCGAACACCGGGGAGCTGTTTTTT
CASSIARDWANTGELFF
>NA|TRBD2|TRBV7-2|TRBJ2-3
TGTGCCAGCAGCTTACGGACTAGCGGGAGCGCTACAGATACGCAGTATTTT
CASSLRTSGSATDTQYF
>NA|TRBD2|TRBV2|TRBJ2-2
TGTGCCAGCAGCCCTAGCGGGACCGGGGAGCTGTTTTTT
CASSPSGTGELFF
>NA|TRBD2|TRBV18|TRBJ2-2
TGTGCCAGCTCAGCACTAGCGGGAGAAACCGGGGAGCTGTTTTTT
CASSALAGETGELFF
>NA|NA|TRBV6-6|TRBJ1-4
TGTGCCAGCAGTTATCAGGGCACTAATGAAAAACTGTTTTTT
CASSYQGTNEKLFF
>few|NA|TRBV30|TRBJ2-1
TGTGCCTCCGACCGACAGTTCAATGAGCAGTTCTTC
CASDRQFNEQFF
>NA|TRBD1|TRBV7-8|TRBJ1-3
TGTGCCAGCAGCGTAGAAACAGGGGTCGGAAACACCATATATTTT
CASSVETGVGNTIYF
>NA|NA|TRBV7-9|TRBJ2-6
TGTGTGCTAGGGGGGGAGCACTCTGGGGCCAACGTCCTGACTTTC
CVLGGEHSGANVLTF
>NA|TRBD1|TRBV19|TRBJ1-5
TGTGCCAGTACGGACAGGGGCAATCAGCCCCAGCATTTT
CASTDRGNQPQHF
>NA|NA|TRBV6-1|TRBJ2-7
TGTGCCAGCAGTTCAGCCTACGAGCAGTACTTC
CASSSAYEQYF
>NA|NA|TRBV11-2|TRBJ1-1
TGTGCCAGCAGCTTATCCCCCAGGGCCACTGAAGCTTTCTTT
CASSLSPRATEAFF
>NA|NA|TRBV5-6|TRBJ1-6
TGTGCCAGCAGCTTCCAGGGATTGACCTATAATTCACCCCTCCACTTT
CASSFQGLTYNSPLHF
>NA|NA|TRBV19|TRBJ1-5
TGTGCCAGTAGTATTCGGGGCGATCAGCCCCAGCATTTT
CASSIRGDQPQHF
>NA|NA|TRBV11-3|TRBJ2-5
TGTGCCAGCAGGAACCGGGACGGCGTCCAAGAGACCCAGTACTTC
CASRNRDGVQETQYF
>NA|NA|TRBV7-2|TRBJ2-1
TGTGCCAGCAGCCTCGGGGGCTCCAGGGATGAGCAGTTCTTC
CASSLGGSRDEQFF
>once|TRBD1|TRBV6-6|TRBJ1-5
TGTGCCAGCAGTTATCAGGGGGGGAATCAGCCCCAGCATTTT
CASSYQGGNQPQHF
>NA|NA|TRBV30|TRBJ1-4
TGTGCCTGGAGTGTACTAAGGGGCGGGAATGAAAAACTGTTTTTT
CAWSVLRGGNEKLFF
>NA|NA|TRBV5-1|TRBJ2-7
TGCGCCAGCAGCTTGGCCGGTCGGGGGCTGGGGTCCTACGAGCAGTACTTC
CASSLAGRGLGSYEQYF
>once|NA|TRBV7-2|TRBJ1-1
TGTGCCAGCAGCCCGCGGCAGAACACTGAAGCTTTCTTT
CASSPRQNTEAFF
>NA|TRBD2|TRBV6-1|TRBJ2-1
TGTGCCAGCAAGGCAGCGGGAGGGTACAATGAGCAGTTCTTC
CASKAAGGYNEQFF